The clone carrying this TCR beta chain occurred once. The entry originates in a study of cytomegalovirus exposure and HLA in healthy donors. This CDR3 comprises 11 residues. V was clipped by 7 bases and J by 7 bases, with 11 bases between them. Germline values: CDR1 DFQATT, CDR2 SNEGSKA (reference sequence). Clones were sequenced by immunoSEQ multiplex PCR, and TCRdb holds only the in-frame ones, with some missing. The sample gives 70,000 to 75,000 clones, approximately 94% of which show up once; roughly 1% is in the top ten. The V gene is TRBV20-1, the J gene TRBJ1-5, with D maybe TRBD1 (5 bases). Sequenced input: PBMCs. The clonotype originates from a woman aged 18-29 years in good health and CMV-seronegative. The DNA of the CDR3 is TGCAGTGTTGGGCGGGGCCAGCCCCAGCATTTT. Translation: CSVGRGQPQHF.